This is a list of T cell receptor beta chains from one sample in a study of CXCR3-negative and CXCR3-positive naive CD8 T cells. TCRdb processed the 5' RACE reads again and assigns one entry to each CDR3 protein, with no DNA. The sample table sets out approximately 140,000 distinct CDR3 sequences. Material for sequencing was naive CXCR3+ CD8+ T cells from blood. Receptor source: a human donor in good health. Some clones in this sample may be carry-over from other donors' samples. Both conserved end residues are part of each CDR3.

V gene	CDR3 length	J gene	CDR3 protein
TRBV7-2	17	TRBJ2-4	CASSLGKGALAKNIQYF
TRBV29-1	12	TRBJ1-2	CSVEELLYGYTF
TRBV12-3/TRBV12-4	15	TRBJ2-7	CASNFDGQGGNEQYF
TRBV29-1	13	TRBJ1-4	CSVRGGTGGKLFF
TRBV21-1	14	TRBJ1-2	CASSQAPGPSGYTF
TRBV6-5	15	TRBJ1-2	CASSYSGTELYGYTF
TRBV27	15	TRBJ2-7	CASRSGQGKTTKQYF
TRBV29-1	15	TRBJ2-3	CSVEGEREGRDTQYF
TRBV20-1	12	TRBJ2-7	CSARDNSYEQYF
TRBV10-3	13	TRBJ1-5	CAISESTTQPQHF
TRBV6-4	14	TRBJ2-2	CASSDFPDTGELFF
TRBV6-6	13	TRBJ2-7	CASIAGGRNEQYF
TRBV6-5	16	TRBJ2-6	CASSYSKNSGANVLTF
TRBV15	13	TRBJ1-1	CATSTGDHTEAFF
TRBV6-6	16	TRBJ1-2	CASSYSPDDRVYGYTF
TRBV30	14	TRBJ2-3	CAWSVSGLLDTQYF
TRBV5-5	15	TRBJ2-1	CARLKLGRRYNEQFF
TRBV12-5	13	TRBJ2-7	CASGLGGWNEQYF
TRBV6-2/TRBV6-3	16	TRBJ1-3	CASSPGTGGTGNTIYF
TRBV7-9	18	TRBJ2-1	CASSLVFSAWEGRNEQFF
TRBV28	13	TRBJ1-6	CARGQGNNSPLHF
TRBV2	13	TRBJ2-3	CASSPTAEDTQYF
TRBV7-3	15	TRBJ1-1	CASSQDRLANTEAFF
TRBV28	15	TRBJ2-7	CASSLGDGAFSEQYF
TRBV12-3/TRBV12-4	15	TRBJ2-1	CASSLGAGGYNEQFF
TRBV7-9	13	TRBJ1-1	CASSLGVSTEAFF
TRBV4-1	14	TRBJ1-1	CASSQEGGNTEAFF
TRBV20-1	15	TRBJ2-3	CSAYTGGVSTDTQYF
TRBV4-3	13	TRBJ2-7	CASSQGVAYEQYF
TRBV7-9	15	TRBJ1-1	CASSLAQGPEIEAFF
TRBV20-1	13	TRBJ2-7	CSARVSGSYEQYF
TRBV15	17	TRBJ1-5	CATSSGGLAVSNQPQHF
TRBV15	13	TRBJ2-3	CATSSWEADTQYF
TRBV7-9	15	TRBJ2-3	CASSLGGVGTDTQYF
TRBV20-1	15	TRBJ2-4	CSARVDRSTKNIQYF
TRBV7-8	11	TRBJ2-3	CASRYTDTQYF
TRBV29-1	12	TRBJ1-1	CSVESGSTEAFF
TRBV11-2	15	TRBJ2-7	CASSSPWTGFYEQHF
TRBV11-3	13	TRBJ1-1	CASSFLGGTEAFF
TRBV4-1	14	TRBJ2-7	CASSLQTTSYEQYF
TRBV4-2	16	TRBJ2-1	CASSPALADDYNEQFF
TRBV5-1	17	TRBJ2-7	CASSLEGLGGALYEQYF
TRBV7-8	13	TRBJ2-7	CASSLAWNYEQYF
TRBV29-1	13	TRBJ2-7	CSVDEQGSGEQYF
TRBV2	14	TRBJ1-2	CASSRTGGSYGYTF
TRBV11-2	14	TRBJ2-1	CASSLSSGVNEQFF
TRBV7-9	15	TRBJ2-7	CASARGGPTHGEQYF
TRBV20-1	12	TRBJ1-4	CSAPGQGEKLFF
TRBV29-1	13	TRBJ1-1	CSVEEGAGTEAFF
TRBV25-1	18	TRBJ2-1	CASSEGQADRGYYNEQFF
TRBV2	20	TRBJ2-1	CATVGSRRTSGGSNYNEQFF